This passage covers 13 T cell receptor beta chains from one sample sequenced in a study of T cell responses to AZD1222 COVID-19 vaccine. The method was immunoSEQ multiplex PCR; TCRdb's version includes in-frame clones alone and lacks a portion of them. The sample includes about 82,000 clones, approximately 85% of them seen just once. The source material was peripheral blood, sampled 28 days after the second AZD1222 dose. These receptors came from an adult who received the AZD1222 COVID-19 vaccine.

This clone was detected only a few times. The chain carries TRBV11-3 and TRBJ2-7; D may be TRBD1 (5 bases). The CDR3 covers 15 residues. Germline V lookup: CDR1 SGHNT, CDR2 YENEEA. Trimming took 1 base from V and 3 from J, leaving 13 bases between them. The CDR3 here is CASSLGVQGNYEQYV. CDR3 DNA sequence: TGTGCCAGCAGCTTAGGAGTCCAGGGAAACTACGAGCAGTACGTC.

This clone was picked up one time. The chain employs TRBV2 and TRBJ2-3, with 7 bases lining up with TRBD2. The germline V gene encodes CDR1 SNHLY and CDR2 FYNNEI. Unmatched junction bases numbered 8, after V lost 6 bases and J lost 2 bases. CDR3 length: 15 residues. This CDR3 reads CASRAGLRPTDTQYF. CDR3 DNA: TGTGCCAGCAGAGCGGGACTCCGACCCACAGATACGCAGTATTTT.

V and J are TRBV6-5 and TRBJ1-3; TRBD1 agrees at 7 bases. The V gene end was trimmed by 6 bases and the J gene end by 4 bases; junction bases not matched to a gene: 6. The CDR3 totals 14 residues. Germline V gene sequence: CDR1 MNHEY, CDR2 SVGAGI. Here the CDR3 reads CASSIDRVGNTIYF. In DNA, the CDR3 is TGTGCCAGCAGCATTGACAGGGTAGGAAACACCATATATTTT.

The chain uses TRBV4-2 and TRBJ1-1; no definite D call. The CDR3 runs to 14 residues. Germline V gene data show CDR1 as LGHNA and CDR2 as YNFKEQ. Trimming took 0 bases from V and 0 from J, leaving 5 bases between them. CDR3 DNA sequence: TGTGCCAGCAGCCAAGATTCCGTGAACACTGAAGCTTTCTTT. Its translation: CASSQDSVNTEAFF.

The sample holds a few counts of this clone. The CDR3 is CASSYSNEGVGEQFF. In DNA, the CDR3 is TGTGCCAGCAGTTACTCGAATGAGGGGGTCGGTGAGCAGTTCTTC. The rearrangement uses TRBV6-5 and TRBJ2-1; D might be TRBD1 (6 bases). The V gene lost 0 bases and the J gene lost 9 bases, with 15 bases spanning the gap. The CDR3 loop spans 15 amino acids. Germline V gene lookup returns CDR1 MNHEY and CDR2 SVGAGI.

The chain carries TRBV18 and TRBJ2-3, with no clear D. Trimming shortened V by 0 bases and J by 6 bases, and 13 bases separated the two germline ends. CDR3 length equals 15 residues. From germline, CDR1 is KGHSH and CDR2 LQKENI. The chain's CDR3 is CASSPPSRVGDTQYF. The CDR3 coding sequence is TGTGCCAGCTCACCACCGTCTAGGGTCGGGGATACGCAGTATTTT.

The chain joins TRBV19 to TRBJ2-3; a possible D gene is TRBD2 (5 bases). CDR3 length: 13 residues. Trimming removed 5 bases at V and 3 bases at J, with 9 bases between. Germline CDR1 LNHDA, CDR2 SQIVND (reference sequence). The chain's CDR3 is CASSPRGTDTQYF. The CDR3 coding sequence is TGTGCCAGTAGTCCCCGGGGTACAGATACGCAGTATTTT.

The rearrangement links TRBV5-1 to TRBJ2-7; D perhaps matches TRBD2 (7 bases). The CDR3 consists of 15 residues. Germline lookup yields CDR1 SGHRS and CDR2 YFSETQ. Trimming cost V 4 bases and J 0 bases, with 14 bases left between them. CDR3 residues: CASSPLGGGSYEQYF. In DNA, the CDR3 is TGCGCCAGCAGCCCGTTAGGGGGGGGCTCCTACGAGCAGTACTTC.

This clone appeared a single time. The chain has TRBV19 and TRBJ2-2, with D perhaps matching TRBD1 (6 bases). Trimming took off 5 bases at V and 4 bases at J, with 17 bases between the two ends. CDR1 is LNHDA, CDR2 SQIVND, per germline (reference sequence). CDR3 size: 16 residues. The CDR3 spells CASSLQRTASTGELFF. The CDR3 coding sequence is TGTGCCAGTAGTCTACAGCGGACAGCCTCCACCGGGGAGCTGTTTTTT.

The J gene is TRBJ1-6, the V gene TRBV7-9; the match to TRBD1 covers 9 bases. CDR3 length: 16 residues. CDR1 is SEHNR and CDR2 is FQNEAQ in the germline V gene (reference sequence). With V trimmed by 5 bases and J by 8 bases, 10 bases remained unmatched. The CDR3 is CASSQRSRDRDSPLHF. The CDR3 nucleotides read TGTGCCAGCAGCCAACGGAGCCGGGACAGGGATTCACCCCTCCACTTT.

The CDR3 loop is CASSLVGGRIYEQYF. CDR3 DNA: TGTGCCAGCAGCTTGGTAGGGGGCCGAATCTACGAGCAGTACTTC. The chain recombines TRBV5-6 with TRBJ2-7; 7 bases match TRBD1. V lost 0 bases and J lost 3; bases outside the gene matches: 6. Germline CDR1 is SGHDT and CDR2 is YYEEEE. The CDR3 is 15 residues long.

In DNA, the CDR3 is TGCGCCAGCAGTCGCGGCAACCAGGGTTATGGAAACACCATATATTTT. It translates to CASSRGNQGYGNTIYF. The chain couples TRBV4-3 to TRBJ1-3; possibly TRBD1 for D (5 bases). Germline V CDR1 and CDR2: LGHNA, YSLEER. The CDR3 runs to 16 residues. The ends were cut back, 6 bases at V and 3 bases at J, with 18 bases in the middle.

The rearrangement links TRBV6-2 or TRBV6-3 to TRBJ1-1, with D possibly matching TRBD1 (5 bases). Germline CDR1 MNHEY, CDR2 SVGEGT. There are 14 residues in the CDR3. V lost 2 bases and J lost 2, with 9 bases in between. Here the CDR3 DNA reads TGTGCCAGCAGTTACGGGGCGTCCAACACTGAAGCTTTCTTT. It specifies CASSYGASNTEAFF.